These 19 T cell receptor beta chains came from one sample sequenced in a study of blood T cell repertoires in COVID-19. The method was immunoSEQ multiplex PCR; TCRdb's version includes in-frame clones alone and lacks a portion of them. This sample yields 300,000 to 350,000 clones, of which roughly nine tenths are seen a single time; roughly 10% belongs to the top ten. Sequences were obtained from PBMCs or T cells enriched from blood (not recorded which). These receptor sequences come from a woman in her 30s who had recovered from COVID-19.

V usage is TRBV28 and J usage is TRBJ2-1; TRBD1 matches at 7 bases. The CDR3 sequence is 13 residues long. J gave up 8 bases and V 4 bases, and 5 bases lay outside the gene matches. Germline V gene data show CDR1 as MDHEN and CDR2 as SYDVKM. The CDR3 here is CASSSDRVHEQFF. CDR3 nucleotide sequence: TGTGCCAGCAGTTCCGACAGGGTCCATGAGCAGTTCTTC.

This clone appeared once. The rearrangement joins TRBV10-3 to TRBJ1-4; no definite D call. The CDR3 totals 13 residues. V was pared by 3 bases and J by 8 bases, with 10 bases between. Germline V gene data show CDR1 as ENHRY and CDR2 as SYGVKD. The chain's CDR3 is CAISEWAGEKLFF. The CDR3 DNA sequence: TGTGCCATCAGTGAATGGGCGGGGGAAAAACTGTTTTTT.

This clone has only one observation. The rearrangement uses TRBV30 and TRBJ2-7; D perhaps matches TRBD1 (5 bases). The V and J ends lost 0 bases and 3 bases respectively, with 9 bases between them. There are 13 residues in the CDR3. Looked up from germline, CDR1 is GTSNPN and CDR2 is SVGIG (reference sequence). CDR3 sequence: CAWSVRGRYEQYF. In DNA, the CDR3 is TGTGCCTGGAGTGTTAGGGGCCGCTACGAGCAGTACTTC.

V is TRBV5-1 and J is TRBJ2-2; tentative D call: TRBD1 (5 bases). V gave up 0 bases and J gave up 4 bases, with 7 bases separating them. The length of the CDR3 is 14 residues. From germline, CDR1 is SGHRS and CDR2 YFSETQ. CDR3 sequence: CASSLVQGTGELFF. The CDR3 DNA reads TGCGCCAGCAGCTTGGTTCAGGGCACCGGGGAGCTGTTTTTT. Combining the CDR3 with reference TRBV5-1 and TRBJ2-2 gives the whole variable domain KAGVTQTPRYLIKTRGQQVTLSCSPISGHRSVSWYQQTPGQGLQFLFEYFSETQRNKGNFPGRFSGRQFSNSRSEMNVSTLELGDSALYLCASSLVQGTGELFFGEGSRLTVL.

V is TRBV19 and J is TRBJ1-1; D possibly corresponds to TRBD1 (5 bases). This CDR3 has 16 residues. CDR1 is LNHDA, CDR2 SQIVND, per germline (reference sequence). Trimming removed 2 bases from V and 4 bases from J, with 17 bases in between. The CDR3 loop is CASSINLAYRSTEAFF. The CDR3 DNA reads TGTGCCAGTAGTATAAATTTGGCGTACAGGAGCACTGAAGCTTTCTTT.

This chain joins TRBV6-5 and TRBJ2-3; 10 bases map to TRBD1. CDR1 is MNHEY and CDR2 is SVGAGI in the germline V gene. This CDR3 has 15 amino acids. V shed 5 bases, J shed 8 bases, and the junction held 10 bases outside the gene matches. The CDR3 here is CASSRGTGVGGTQYF. CDR3 bases: TGTGCCAGCAGTCGAGGGACAGGGGTAGGAGGTACGCAGTATTTT.

This clone has just one count. The chain is built from TRBV18 and TRBJ2-5, with TRBD1 as a possible D gene (5 bases). Germline CDR1 is KGHSH and CDR2 is LQKENI. This CDR3 is 13 amino acids long. With 6 bases removed from V and 2 bases from J, the gap between germline ends came to 10 bases. In DNA form, the CDR3 reads TGTGCCAGCTCGCGGACACAGCAAGAGACCCAGTACTTC. This codes for CASSRTQQETQYF.

This clone was recorded once. The V gene is TRBV11-2, the J gene TRBJ1-2, with D uncertain. This CDR3 region has 11 residues. V was cut by 5 bases and J by 4 bases, with 5 bases left in between. Germline CDR1 is SGHAT and CDR2 is FQNNGV. CDR3 amino acids: CASSLIYGYTF. The CDR3 DNA reads as TGTGCCAGCAGCCTTATCTATGGCTACACCTTC.

The DNA of the CDR3 is TGTGCCAGCAGCCCCTTGACAGGGGGGTATGGCTACACCTTC. Translation gives CASSPLTGGYGYTF. The rearrangement links TRBV3-1 (or the pseudogene TRBV3-2) to TRBJ1-2, with 9 bases identical to TRBD1. The V gene end was trimmed by 4 bases and the J gene end by 5 bases; junction bases not matched to a gene: 5. The CDR3 is 14 residues long. Germline CDR1 LGHDT, CDR2 YNNKEL (reference sequence).

This clone was seen only a few times. J is TRBJ1-6 and V is TRBV11-2; D is perhaps TRBD1 (5 bases). The CDR3 sequence is 17 residues long. The V end lost 5 bases, the J end lost 8 bases, and 22 bases lay between the germline ends. Germline CDR1 SGHAT, CDR2 FQNNGV. Here the CDR3 reads CASSPIKSGVFDSPLHF. The CDR3, as DNA: TGTGCCAGCAGCCCAATCAAGTCGGGGGTGTTCGATTCACCCCTCCACTTT. Complete variable domain (other parts from reference TRBV11-2 and TRBJ1-6): EAGVAQSPRYKIIEKRQSVAFWCNPISGHATLYWYQQILGQGPKLLIQFQNNGVVDDSQLPKDRFSAERLKGVDSTLKIQPAKLEDSAVYLCASSPIKSGVFDSPLHFGNGTRLTVT.

CDR3 bases: TGTGCCAGCAGCCCCAACCAGGGGGGTAAGGGCTACACCTTC. Residues: CASSPNQGGKGYTF. The J gene is TRBJ1-2, the V gene TRBV7-2; 7 nucleotides match TRBD1. Germline V CDR1 and CDR2: SGHTA, FQGNSA. The CDR3 sequence is 14 residues long. The V gene end was trimmed by 5 bases and the J gene end by 8 bases; junction bases not matched to a gene: 11.

V and J are TRBV27 and TRBJ2-7; TRBD2 aligns across 10 bases. The CDR3 spans 14 residues. Germline CDR1 and CDR2: MNHEY and SMNVEV (reference sequence). With V trimmed by 8 bases and J by 5 bases, 9 bases remained unmatched. In DNA form, the CDR3 reads TGTGCCAGCCAAGAAGCGGGAGGGCTTAACGAGCAGTACTTC. Translation: CASQEAGGLNEQYF.

Here the CDR3 DNA reads TGTGCCAGCCAAGGAGGAGATACGCAGTATTTT. Translated, it gives CASQGGDTQYF. The chain is built from TRBV3-1 (or the pseudogene TRBV3-2) and TRBJ2-3; TRBD2 is a possible D gene (5 bases). The length of the CDR3 is 11 residues. CDR1 and CDR2 from the germline V gene are LGHDT and YNNKEL (reference sequence). V lost 8 bases to trimming and J lost 5 bases, with 8 bases between them.

V and J are TRBV13 and TRBJ2-7, with D possibly matching TRBD2 (5 bases). V lost 0 bases and J 4 bases, leaving 16 bases between the germline ends. This CDR3 has 16 residues. The germline V gene has CDR1 PRHDT and CDR2 FYEKMQ (reference sequence). This chain's CDR3 is CASSLGASGIGYEQYF. CDR3 DNA sequence: TGTGCCAGCAGCTTAGGAGCCTCCGGGATTGGGTACGAGCAGTACTTC.

CDR3 loop: CAWTGSGNTIYF. Here the CDR3 DNA reads TGTGCCTGGACAGGATCAGGAAACACCATATATTTT. The chain employs TRBV30 and TRBJ1-3, with D unresolved. This CDR3 region has 12 residues. The germline gives CDR1 GTSNPN, CDR2 SVGIG (reference sequence). V dropped 4 bases and J dropped 4 bases, with 8 bases sitting between them.

The chain employs TRBV27 and TRBJ2-1, with D perhaps matching TRBD2 (6 bases). Trimming removed 4 bases at V and 8 bases at J, with 21 bases between. The CDR3 is made up of 16 amino acids. Germline loops: CDR1 MNHEY, CDR2 SMNVEV (reference sequence). DNA of the CDR3: TGTGCCAGCAGTTCTTGGGACTCCGTATTCATTCATGAGCAGTTCTTC. Protein sequence: CASSSWDSVFIHEQFF.

The gene calls are TRBV9 and TRBJ1-3; 9 positions match TRBD1. V lost 4 bases, J lost 2 bases, and 4 bases stayed unmatched. The germline gives CDR1 SGDLS, CDR2 YYNGEE. The CDR3 has 15 amino acids. CDR3 sequence reads: CASSSRQGAGNTIYF. The CDR3 nucleotides read TGTGCCAGCAGCTCTCGACAGGGGGCTGGAAACACCATATATTTT.

The chain joins TRBV6-6 to TRBJ1-5; D unclear. In germline, CDR1 is MNHNY, CDR2 SVGAGI (reference sequence). The CDR3 consists of 13 residues. The ends were cut back, 6 bases at V and 0 bases at J, with 6 bases in the middle. As DNA, the CDR3 is TGTGCCAGCAGCACTTATAGCAATCAGCCCCAGCATTTT. The encoded protein is CASSTYSNQPQHF.

This sequence joins TRBV2 and TRBJ2-3; maybe TRBD2 (6 bases). Trimming left V 5 bases short and J 0 bases short, with 18 bases between. The CDR3 sequence is 17 residues long. Germline lookup yields CDR1 SNHLY and CDR2 FYNNEI. CDR3 coding DNA: TGTGCCAGCAGTAATATCGGGACTTCCTCCAGCACAGATACGCAGTATTTT. It codes for CASSNIGTSSSTDTQYF.